Below are 9 T cell receptor beta chains sequenced from a single sample in a study of T cell repertoires in cytomegalovirus infection. TCRdb called the reads again in MiXCR, with one record for every CDR3 protein. The table shows hundreds of thousands of distinct CDR3 sequences, with roughly 15% occurring only once. The sample taken for sequencing was PBMCs. The source of these receptors is a human donor in good health (CMV status not recorded). Some clones in this sample may be carry-over from other donors' samples.

Many counts were recorded for this clonotype. The J gene is TRBJ2-2, the V gene TRBV7-8, with D possibly TRBD2 on 6 matching bases. Trimming removed 4 bases from V and 7 bases from J, with 13 bases in between. CDR3 length: 14 amino acids. Germline values: CDR1 SGHVS, CDR2 FQNEAQ. CDR3 nucleotides: TGTGCCAGCAGCTATTTTGGGGAGGTCGGGGAGCTGTTTTTT. It translates to CASSYFGEVGELFF.

The rearrangement uses TRBV11-2 and TRBJ2-2, with D tentatively TRBD1 (5 bases). Trimming cost V 5 bases and J 5 bases, with 15 bases left between them. The CDR3 loop spans 15 amino acids. CDR1 SGHAT and CDR2 FQNNGV come from the germline V gene. DNA for the CDR3: TGTGCCAGCAGCCTCGGACAACCGGTGACCGGGGAGCTGTTTTTT. Its protein product is CASSLGQPVTGELFF.

This clonotype was detected a few times. The V and J genes are TRBV12-3 or TRBV12-4 and TRBJ1-5; D uncertain. The CDR3 runs to 16 residues. With 3 bases removed from V and 7 bases from J, the gap between germline ends came to 19 bases. The CDR3 protein is CASSLGATRLWQPQHF. As DNA, the CDR3 is TGTGCCAGCAGTTTGGGAGCGACTAGGCTTTGGCAGCCCCAGCATTTT.

This clonotype was counted many times. The chain employs TRBV12-3 or TRBV12-4 and TRBJ2-5; TRBD1 aligns across 9 bases. The CDR3 loop spans 16 amino acids. With 6 bases clipped from V and 0 bases from J, the junction kept 8 bases outside the gene matches. For the CDR3, the DNA is TGTGCCAGCAGCCCTGGACAGGGGCTTTACCAAGAGACCCAGTACTTC. This translates into CASSPGQGLYQETQYF.

This clonotype was detected many times. V gene TRBV7-2 combines with J gene TRBJ2-1, with 8 positions matching TRBD2. The CDR3 is made up of 16 amino acids. Germline V gives CDR1 SGHTA, CDR2 FQGNSA. V was pared by 0 bases and J by 2 bases, with 3 bases of the junction left unmatched. CDR3 coding DNA: TGTGCCAGCAGCTTAGCGCAGCGGGGGACCTACAATGAGCAGTTCTTC. Protein: CASSLAQRGTYNEQFF.

This clonotype has a count of ten or more. The chain employs TRBV7-2 and TRBJ2-4; D gene unclear. With 5 bases removed from V and 5 bases from J, the gap between germline ends came to 16 bases. Germline V gene data show CDR1 as SGHTA and CDR2 as FQGNSA. This CDR3 comprises 15 residues. The CDR3 here is CASSKEPWTQNIQYF. CDR3 DNA sequence: TGTGCCAGCAGCAAAGAGCCCTGGACGCAAAACATTCAGTACTTC.

This clonotype turned up a few times. The rearrangement joins TRBV18 to TRBJ2-6; 9 bases are a match to TRBD1. Germline V gene sequence: CDR1 KGHSH, CDR2 LQKENI. The CDR3 is 18 residues long. The J segment lost 0 bases and the V segment lost 3 bases, leaving 6 bases of the junction unmatched. CDR3 DNA: TGTGCCAGCTCACCTCCGGGACAGGGTTTCTCTGGGGCCAACGTCCTGACTTTC. Residues: CASSPPGQGFSGANVLTF. The whole variable domain, remainder taken from reference TRBV18 and TRBJ2-6, is NAGVMQNPRHLVRRRGQEARLRCSPMKGHSHVYWYRQLPEEGLKFMVYLQKENIIDESGMPKERFSAEFPKEGPSILRIQQVVRGDSAAYFCASSPPGQGFSGANVLTFGAGSRLTVL.

The sample holds many counts of this clonotype. This chain links TRBV12-3 or TRBV12-4 with TRBJ2-7; D remains unclear. This CDR3 is 12 amino acids long. Trimming cost V 6 bases and J 4 bases, with 10 bases left between them. Here the CDR3 reads CASSPNRYEQYF. In DNA, the CDR3 is TGTGCCAGCAGCCCTAACCGTTACGAGCAGTACTTC.

Ten or more counts support this clonotype. This sequence joins TRBV27 and TRBJ1-1, with D unresolved. CDR1 and CDR2 from the germline V gene are MNHEY and SMNVEV (reference sequence). This CDR3 spans 14 amino acids. V was pared by 1 base and J by 3 bases, with 9 bases between. CDR3 loop: CASSLLATYTEAFF. CDR3 in DNA: TGTGCCAGCAGTTTATTAGCCACCTACACTGAAGCTTTCTTT.